This TCR beta chain is drawn from a study of cytomegalovirus exposure and HLA in healthy donors. Whole-study results and caveats: When the data were analyzed later, several of the most significant clusters appeared to be linked to common viral pathogens. Across donors, presence/absence analyses took sequencing depth to be roughly uniform.

Sampled while nominally healthy, donors likely had unrecorded immune exposures. Primers: 60 Vbeta forward and 13 Jbeta reverse. Produced via immunoSEQ multiplex PCR; TCRdb's table is partial and in-frame only. The table has approximately 160,000 clones, approximately 79% seen once; the top ten hold about 2%. This clone occurred a few times. Its target is not known. The specimen was PBMCs. The receptor was derived from a human donor in good health.

CDR3 DNA sequence: TGCAGCGTTCGAGGGCAGGTGCGGGAAAAACTGTTTTTT. Translating it yields CSVRGQVREKLFF. The chain combines TRBV29-1 with TRBJ1-4, with D unresolved. CDR3 size: 13 residues. V dropped 5 bases and J dropped 8 bases, with 15 bases sitting between them. Germline loops: CDR1 SQVTM, CDR2 ANQGSEA. Drawing the rest from reference TRBV29-1 and TRBJ1-4, the complete variable domain is SAVISQKPSRDICQRGTSLTIQCQVDSQVTMMFWYRQQPGQSLTLIATANQGSEATYESGFVIDKFPISRPNLTFSTLTVSNMSPEDSSIYLCSVRGQVREKLFFGSGTQLSVL.